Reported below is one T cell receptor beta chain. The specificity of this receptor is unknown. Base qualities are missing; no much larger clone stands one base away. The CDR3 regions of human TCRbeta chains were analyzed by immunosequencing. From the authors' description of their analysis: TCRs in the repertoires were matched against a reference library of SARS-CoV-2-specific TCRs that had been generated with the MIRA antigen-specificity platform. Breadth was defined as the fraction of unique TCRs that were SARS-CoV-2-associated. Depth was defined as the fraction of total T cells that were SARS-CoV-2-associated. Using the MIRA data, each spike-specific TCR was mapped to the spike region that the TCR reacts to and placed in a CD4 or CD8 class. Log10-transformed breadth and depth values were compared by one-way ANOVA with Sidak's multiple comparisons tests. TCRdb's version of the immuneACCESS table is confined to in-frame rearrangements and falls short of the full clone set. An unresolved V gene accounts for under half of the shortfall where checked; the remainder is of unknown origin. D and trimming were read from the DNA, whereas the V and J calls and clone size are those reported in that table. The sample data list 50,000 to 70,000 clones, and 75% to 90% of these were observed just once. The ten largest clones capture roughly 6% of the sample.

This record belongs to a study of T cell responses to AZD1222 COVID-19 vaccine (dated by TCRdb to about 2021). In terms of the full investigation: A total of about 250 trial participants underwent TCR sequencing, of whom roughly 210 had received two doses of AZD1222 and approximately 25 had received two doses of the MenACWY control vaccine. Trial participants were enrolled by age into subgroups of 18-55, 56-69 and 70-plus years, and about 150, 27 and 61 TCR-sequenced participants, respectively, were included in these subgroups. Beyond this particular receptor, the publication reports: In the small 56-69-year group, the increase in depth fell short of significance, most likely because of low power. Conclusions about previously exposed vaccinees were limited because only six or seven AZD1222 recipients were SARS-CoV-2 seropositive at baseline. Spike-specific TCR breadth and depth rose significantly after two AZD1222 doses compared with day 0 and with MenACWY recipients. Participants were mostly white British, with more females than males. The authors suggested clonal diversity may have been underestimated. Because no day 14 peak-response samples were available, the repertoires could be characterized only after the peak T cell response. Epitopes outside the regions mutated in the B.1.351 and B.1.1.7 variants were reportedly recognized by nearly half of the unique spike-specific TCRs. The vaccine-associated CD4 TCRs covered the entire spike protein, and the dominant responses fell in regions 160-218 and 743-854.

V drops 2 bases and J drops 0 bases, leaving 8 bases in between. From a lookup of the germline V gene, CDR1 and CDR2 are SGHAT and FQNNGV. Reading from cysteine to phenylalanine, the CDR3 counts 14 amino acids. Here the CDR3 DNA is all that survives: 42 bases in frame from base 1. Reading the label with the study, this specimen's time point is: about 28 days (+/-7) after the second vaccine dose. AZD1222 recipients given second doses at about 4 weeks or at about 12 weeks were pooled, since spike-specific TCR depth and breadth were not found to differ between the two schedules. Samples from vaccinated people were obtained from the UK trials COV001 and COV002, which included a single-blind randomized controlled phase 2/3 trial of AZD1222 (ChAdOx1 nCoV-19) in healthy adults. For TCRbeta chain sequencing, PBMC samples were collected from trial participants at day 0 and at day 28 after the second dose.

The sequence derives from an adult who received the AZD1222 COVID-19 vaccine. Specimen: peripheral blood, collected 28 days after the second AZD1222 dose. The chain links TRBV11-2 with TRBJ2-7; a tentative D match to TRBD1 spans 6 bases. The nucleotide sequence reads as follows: TGTGCCAGCAGCTTAAGACAGGACTCCTACGAGCAGTACTTC. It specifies CASSLRQDSYEQYF.